The entry that follows covers one T cell receptor beta chain sequence. The V end lost 0 bases, the J end lost 1 base, and 14 bases lay between the germline ends. This CDR3 has 17 amino acids. Germline CDR1 reads MGHRA; CDR2 reads YSYEKL. These data are taken from a study of technical replicates of blood from several donors. The data were produced by immunoSEQ multiplex PCR, yet TCRdb's version contains in-frame clones alone and is incomplete. The sample lists 95,000 to 100,000 clones; roughly 95% were seen once. The TCR sequence derives from a human donor in good health. Sequencing used T cells isolated from PBMCs. The chain couples TRBV4-1 to TRBJ2-3; a possible D gene is TRBD2 (6 bases). The CDR3 loop is CASSQELGTGGTDTQYF. The CDR3 region has the DNA TGCGCCAGCAGCCAAGAGTTGGGGACTGGGGGCACAGATACGCAGTATTTT.